This T cell receptor (beta chain) emerged from a study of T cells after posttransplantation cyclophosphamide. Regarding the study as a whole: Donor CD8+ memory clones often dominated recipient blood repertoires at later times. TRB clonality was highly associated with recipient CMV seropositivity and reactivation.

TCRdb keeps only in-frame clones here, not all; method: immunoSEQ multiplex PCR. The data hold tens of thousands of clones, with 90% to 95% observed a single time. As to this clone: Antigen: not known.

The related graft donor's blood sample was taken on the day of bone marrow donation. V was shortened by 3 bases and J by 10 bases, with 20 bases between the two germline ends. Germline V lookup: CDR1 SGDLS, CDR2 YYNGEE. CDR3 length: 16 residues. This TCR came from a woman aged 30 to 39 in good health and a related stem cell transplant donor. The gene calls are TRBV9 and TRBJ1-6, with D uncertain. The material sequenced was PBMCs. CDR3 sequence: CASSAYPDRSWSPLHF. As DNA, the CDR3 is TGTGCCAGCAGCGCCTATCCGGACCGATCCTGGTCACCCCTCCACTTT. The full variable domain, completed using reference TRBV9 and TRBJ1-6, is DSGVTQTPKHLITATGQRVTLRCSPRSGDLSVYWYQQSLDQGLQFLIQYYNGEERAKGNILERFSAQQFPDLHSELNLSSLELGDSALYFCASSAYPDRSWSPLHFGNGTRLTVT.